These 28 T cell receptor beta chains came from one sample sequenced in a study of post-analysis software for immune sequencing data. Findings and limits, study-wide: Five or six TRBV segments were more frequent in patients than controls; TRBV5-6, TRBV5-1 and TRBV20-1 belonged to this group.

The library was made from cDNA and included unique molecular identifiers. MiXCR was run by TCRdb on the PCR reads, yielding one entry per CDR3 protein. This table holds fewer than 550,000 distinct CDR3 sequences, 30% to 40% found once. What these receptors recognize is not known. Sequencing input: blood. The source of these receptors is a girl between 2 and 17 years old with multiple sclerosis.

This clonotype was seen at least ten times. The CDR3 region is CASSSGTLSSYEQYF. The CDR3 region has the DNA TGTGCCAGCAGTTCTGGAACACTAAGCTCCTACGAGCAGTACTTC. The V call is TRBV6-6, the J call TRBJ2-7; D gene unclear. The germline gives CDR1 MNHNY, CDR2 SVGAGI (reference sequence). This CDR3 spans 15 amino acids. The V end was cut by 4 bases, the J end by 0 bases, with 13 bases between.

The genes are TRBV3-1 and TRBJ1-2; weak D call: TRBD1 (5 bases). From germline, CDR1 is LGHDT and CDR2 YNNKEL (reference sequence). The CDR3 covers 14 residues. The ends were cut back, 3 bases at V and 7 bases at J, with 15 bases in the middle. Here the CDR3 reads CASSQNSGSAGYTF. The CDR3 bases are TGTGCCAGCAGCCAGAACTCAGGGTCAGCTGGCTACACCTTC.

The gene calls are TRBV7-9 and TRBJ2-1; D is possibly TRBD2 (6 bases). Germline CDR1 is SEHNR and CDR2 is FQNEAQ (reference sequence). V lost 5 bases and J 10 bases, leaving 18 bases between the germline ends. There are 14 residues in the CDR3. DNA of the CDR3: TGTGCCAGCAGCCCACCCGGAGGGAGACTAGAGCAGTTCTTC. Its protein is CASSPPGGRLEQFF.

The gene calls are TRBV20-1 and TRBJ2-5; TRBD2 matches 9 bases. V was pared by 2 bases and J by 1 base, with 5 bases of the junction left unmatched. The CDR3 spans 15 residues. Germline V gives CDR1 DFQATT, CDR2 SNEGSKA (reference sequence). Here the CDR3 reads CSARSPSGAQETQYF. CDR3 sequence (DNA): TGCAGTGCTAGAAGTCCTAGCGGGGCCCAAGAGACCCAGTACTTC.

CDR3 loop: CASSKSGLGPYEQYF. The CDR3 coding sequence is TGTGCCAGCAGTAAATCGGGACTGGGGCCCTACGAGCAGTACTTC. The chain has TRBV7-9 and TRBJ2-7, with a possible D match to TRBD2 (6 bases). This CDR3 contains 15 residues. Germline values: CDR1 SEHNR, CDR2 FQNEAQ (reference sequence). V lost 6 bases and J lost 2, with 17 bases in between.

This clonotype was seen a few times. The V and J genes are TRBV7-9 and TRBJ2-1, with TRBD2 matching 10 bases. The germline gives CDR1 SEHNR, CDR2 FQNEAQ (reference sequence). With 2 bases clipped from V and 8 bases from J, the junction kept 9 bases outside the gene matches. The CDR3 is 16 residues long. CDR3 amino acids: CASSLTPGLATYEQFF. The CDR3 coding sequence is TGTGCCAGCAGCTTAACCCCGGGACTAGCGACCTATGAGCAGTTCTTC.

In its sample, this clonotype was seen a few times. The genes are TRBV6-5 and TRBJ1-2; 10 bases align to TRBD1. V gave up 6 bases and J gave up 2 bases; unmatched junction bases: 6. This CDR3 has 15 residues. The germline gives CDR1 MNHEY, CDR2 SVGAGI. CDR3 in amino acids: CASSRETGGNYGYTF. CDR3 sequence (DNA): TGTGCCAGCAGCAGAGAGACAGGGGGCAACTATGGCTACACCTTC.

In DNA form, the CDR3 reads TGTGCCAGCAGTTTCCTATCCGCCGGGGGGCAGTACTTC. Translation: CASSFLSAGGQYF. The chain joins TRBV12-3 or TRBV12-4 to TRBJ2-4; 7 bases map to TRBD2. Losses at the gene ends were 3 bases for V and 13 bases for J; bases not matched to a gene: 9. The CDR3 has 13 amino acids.

This clonotype was seen a handful of times. V and J are TRBV10-3 and TRBJ2-1; D remains ambiguous. V was clipped by 5 bases and J by 4 bases, with 9 bases between them. The germline CDR1 and CDR2 sequences are ENHRY and SYGVKD. This CDR3 contains 13 residues. CDR3 residues: CAISSPAYNEQFF. CDR3 nucleotide sequence: TGTGCCATCAGTTCACCAGCTTACAATGAGCAGTTCTTC.

The chain joins TRBV20-1 to TRBJ2-7; TRBD1 might be the D (5 bases). The DNA end is a closer match to TRBJ2-5, so the J assignment may be wrong. Germline V lookup: CDR1 DFQATT, CDR2 SNEGSKA (reference sequence). CDR3 length equals 15 residues. Written as DNA, the CDR3 is TGCAGTGCTAGAGACGCCGCAGGGCCCCAAGAGACCCAGTACTTC. Translated: CSARDAAGPQETQYF.

The table lists this clonotype with a count of one. Mismatch with germline at one junction end may stem from a read error. The chain recombines TRBV9 with TRBJ2-1; 10 nucleotides match TRBD1. CDR1 and CDR2 (germline): SGDLS, YYNGEE. This CDR3 comprises 16 residues. For the CDR3, the DNA is TGCGCCAGCAGCCGACGGGGGACAGGGGACTACAATGAGCAGTTCTTC. Its translation is CASSRRGTGDYNEQFF.

V gene TRBV20-1 combines with J gene TRBJ1-1, with 10 bases that match TRBD1. CDR3 length: 14 residues. Germline CDR1 and CDR2: DFQATT and SNEGSKA (reference sequence). The V and J ends lost 5 bases and 1 base, in that order; junction bases with no gene match: 4. CDR3: CSAATGGGNTEAFF. The CDR3 DNA follows: TGCAGTGCTGCGACAGGGGGCGGGAACACTGAAGCTTTCTTT.

The chain carries TRBV7-8 and TRBJ1-1, with TRBD1 matching over 8 bases. Germline V gene lookup returns CDR1 SGHVS and CDR2 FQNEAQ. This CDR3 comprises 15 residues. The V segment lost 1 base and the J segment 3 bases; nucleotides outside the gene matches: 4. The CDR3 region is CASSLETGGDTEAFF. CDR3 nucleotides: TGTGCCAGCAGCTTAGAAACAGGGGGGGACACTGAAGCTTTCTTT.

The rearrangement uses TRBV20-1 and TRBJ1-5, with TRBD1 matching 7 bases. Germline V gives CDR1 DFQATT, CDR2 SNEGSKA (reference sequence). Trimming removed 3 bases from V and 4 bases from J; junction bases left unmatched: 6. This CDR3 spans 14 amino acids. The CDR3 loop is CSASTGQQNQPQHF. The CDR3 DNA follows: TGCAGTGCTAGTACGGGACAGCAAAATCAGCCCCAGCATTTT.

The CDR3 DNA follows: TGTGCCAGCAGCTTAGGGGCGACTAGCGGGGCGTCATATACGCAGTATTTT. It specifies CASSLGATSGASYTQYF. The V call is TRBV7-2, the J call TRBJ2-3; 11 positions agree with TRBD2. CDR1 is SGHTA and CDR2 is FQGNSA in the germline V gene. Losses at the gene ends were 1 base for V and 7 bases for J; bases not matched to a gene: 10. The CDR3 has 17 residues.

This sequence joins TRBV7-9 and TRBJ1-1; 7 bases line up with TRBD1. With 1 base clipped from V and 6 bases from J, the junction kept 8 bases outside the gene matches. Germline V gene data show CDR1 as SEHNR and CDR2 as FQNEAQ (reference sequence). The CDR3 runs 15 residues. CDR3: CASSLVFRGGPEAFF. The CDR3 nucleotides read TGTGCCAGCAGCTTAGTCTTCCGAGGGGGCCCTGAAGCTTTCTTT.

This clonotype was seen more than once but under ten times. The V and J genes are TRBV29-1 and TRBJ2-1, with 9 bases fitting TRBD1. V was clipped by 7 bases and J by 4 bases; unmatched bases: 8. The CDR3 runs to 14 residues. From germline, CDR1 is SQVTM and CDR2 ANQGSEA. CDR3 DNA sequence: TGCAGCGGACGATTGGACAGGGGTTACAATGAGCAGTTCTTC. As protein: CSGRLDRGYNEQFF.

The chain has TRBV5-1 and TRBJ2-5; D gene unclear. Germline-derived CDR1 and CDR2 are SGHRS and YFSETQ. The CDR3 consists of 16 residues. Trimming stripped 0 bases from V and 1 base from J, with 13 bases between. CDR3 loop: CASSLGEILTQETQYF. The CDR3 nucleotides read TGCGCCAGCAGCTTGGGGGAAATACTAACCCAAGAGACCCAGTACTTC.

Note on this clonotype: At one end the junction does not follow the germline gene, possibly because of a read error. V and J are TRBV6-2 or TRBV6-3 and TRBJ2-1; no definite D call. The germline V gene encodes CDR1 MNHEY and CDR2 SVGEGT. There are 13 residues in the CDR3. For the CDR3, the DNA is TGTGCCGGCAGTTACTCTCTTCTCAATGAGCAGTTCTTC. Protein product: CAGSYSLLNEQFF.

This chain connects TRBV5-1 to TRBJ2-1, with D tentatively TRBD2 (5 bases). V shed 5 bases and J shed 0 bases, with 15 bases lying between them. Germline V gives CDR1 SGHRS, CDR2 YFSETQ. This CDR3 comprises 16 residues. The CDR3 reads CASRQDGKSSYNEQFF. CDR3 in DNA: TGCGCCAGCAGACAAGACGGGAAAAGCTCCTACAATGAGCAGTTCTTC.

V is TRBV7-2 and J is TRBJ2-7, with D perhaps assigned TRBD1 or TRBD2 (5 bases each). The V and J ends lost 6 bases and 7 bases respectively, with 19 bases between them. CDR1 is SGHTA, CDR2 FQGNSA, per germline. This CDR3 comprises 14 residues. In DNA form, the CDR3 reads TGTGCCAGCAGACACCCAGACCGGGGCGGGGAGCAGTACTTC. It specifies CASRHPDRGGEQYF.

The sample holds a few counts of this clonotype. V gene TRBV20-1 combines with J gene TRBJ2-1; TRBD2 agrees at 16 bases. The germline V gene encodes CDR1 DFQATT and CDR2 SNEGSKA (reference sequence). Trimming took 2 bases from V and 10 from J; bases not matched to a gene: 8. The CDR3 loop spans 16 amino acids. CDR3 nucleotide sequence: TGCAGTGCTAGATACTCGGGACTAGCGGGGGGGCGCGAGCAGTTCTTC. This sequence encodes CSARYSGLAGGREQFF.

There are a few counts of this clonotype. The CDR3 coding sequence is TGCAGTGCCGGGTCTCGGGGGGGTAGCACAGATACGCAGTATTTT. It is translated as CSAGSRGGSTDTQYF. V usage is TRBV20-1 and J usage is TRBJ2-3; TRBD2 agrees at 8 bases. In germline, CDR1 is DFQATT, CDR2 SNEGSKA (reference sequence). CDR3 length equals 15 residues. V dropped 6 bases and J dropped 0; count of bases not matched to a gene: 8.

The genes are TRBV5-1 and TRBJ2-1; TRBD2 matches at 7 bases. Germline CDR1 is SGHRS and CDR2 is YFSETQ. With V trimmed by 3 bases and J by 5 bases, 8 bases remained unmatched. The CDR3 runs to 15 residues. The CDR3 protein is CASSSILATDNEQFF. The CDR3 region has the DNA TGCGCCAGCAGCTCAATACTAGCGACCGACAATGAGCAGTTCTTC.

A few counts support this clonotype. The V gene is TRBV4-1, the J gene TRBJ1-5; a weak D match, TRBD1 (5 bases). Trimming left V 7 bases short and J 2 bases short, with 12 bases between. Germline loops: CDR1 MGHRA, CDR2 YSYEKL. The CDR3 is 14 residues long. Written as DNA, the CDR3 is TGCGCCAGCAAGGGGCAGGGCGGCAATCAGCCCCAGCATTTT. Residues: CASKGQGGNQPQHF.

This clonotype was found a few times. The rearrangement links TRBV7-3 to TRBJ2-1, with 11 bases aligning to TRBD2. The V gene end was trimmed by 3 bases and the J gene end by 8 bases; junction bases not matched to a gene: 9. This CDR3 region has 16 residues. Germline-derived CDR1 and CDR2 are SGHTA and FQGTGA. The CDR3 nucleotides read TGTGCCAGCAGCTTCCAATTAGCGGGGGGGGTGGATGAGCAGTTCTTC. Its translation is CASSFQLAGGVDEQFF.

This clonotype was counted between two and nine times. V usage is TRBV20-1 and J usage is TRBJ2-3, with 9 bases aligning to TRBD2. The CDR3 extends over 13 amino acids. Germline V gives CDR1 DFQATT, CDR2 SNEGSKA (reference sequence). Trimming cost V 4 bases and J 4 bases; bases outside gene matches: 3. This chain's CDR3 is CSATTSGPDTQYF. Here the CDR3 DNA reads TGCAGTGCTACCACTAGCGGGCCAGATACGCAGTATTTT.

J is TRBJ2-7 and V is TRBV4-2; the match to TRBD2 covers 11 bases. The CDR3 runs to 18 residues. Unmatched junction bases numbered 17, after V lost 4 bases and J lost 6 bases. The germline V gene encodes CDR1 LGHNA and CDR2 YNFKEQ. For the CDR3, the DNA is TGTGCCAGCAGCCGGGGGGAGACTAGCGGGGCCCAAGAAGCCGAGCAGTACTTC. It specifies CASSRGETSGAQEAEQYF.